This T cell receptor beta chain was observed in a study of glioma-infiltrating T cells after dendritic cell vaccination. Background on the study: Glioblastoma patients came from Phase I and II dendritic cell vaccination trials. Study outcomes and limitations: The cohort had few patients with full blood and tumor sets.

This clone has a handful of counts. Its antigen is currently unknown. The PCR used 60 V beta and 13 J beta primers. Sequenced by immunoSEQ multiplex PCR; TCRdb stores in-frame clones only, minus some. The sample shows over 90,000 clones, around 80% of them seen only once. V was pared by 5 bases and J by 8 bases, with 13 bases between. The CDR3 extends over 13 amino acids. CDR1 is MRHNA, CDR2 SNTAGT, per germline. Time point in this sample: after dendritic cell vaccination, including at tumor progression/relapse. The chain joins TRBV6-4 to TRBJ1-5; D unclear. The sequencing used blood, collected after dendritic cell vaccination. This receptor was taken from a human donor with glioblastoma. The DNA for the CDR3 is TGTGCCAGCAGTTACGGGGTTCTCGAGCCCCAGCATTTT. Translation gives CASSYGVLEPQHF.